This TCR beta chain was sequenced for a study of regulatory T cells in long-lasting Graves disease. This clonotype was counted at least ten times. Its antigen is unknown. Germline V CDR1 and CDR2: KGHSH, LQKENI. CDR3 length: 17 residues. V was clipped by 0 bases and J by 1 base; unmatched bases: 3. Study-wide points: Researchers reported studying only peripheral blood, not thyroid tissue.

Researchers made TCR beta libraries by using iRepertoire HTBI primers and running Arm-PCR on CDR3 regions. TCRdb ran MiXCR on the multiplex PCR reads and lists one entry per CDR3 protein. This table holds about 540,000 distinct CDR3 sequences, approximately 13% found once. As to time point: newly diagnosed GD, antithyroid drugs for less than 3 months. Extracted RNA from PBMCs served as the source of the TCR library. This sample also belongs to another study, concerning T cells in Graves' hyperthyroidism and ophthalmopathy. This second report adds: Absent ophthalmopathy progression within 18 months defined stable Graves' hyperthyroidism. It was a median about seven months before onset that the model predicted ophthalmopathy.

The sequencing here drew on peripheral blood mononuclear cells (PBMCs), taken at new diagnosis, from a patient treated with antithyroid drugs. The V gene is TRBV18, the J gene TRBJ2-1; 10 bases map to TRBD2. This clonotype was obtained from a man aged 30 to 45 with Graves disease. The CDR3 DNA reads as TGTGCCAGCTCACCACCCCTAGCGGGAGAATCCTACAATGAGCAGTTCTTC. Encoded protein: CASSPPLAGESYNEQFF.